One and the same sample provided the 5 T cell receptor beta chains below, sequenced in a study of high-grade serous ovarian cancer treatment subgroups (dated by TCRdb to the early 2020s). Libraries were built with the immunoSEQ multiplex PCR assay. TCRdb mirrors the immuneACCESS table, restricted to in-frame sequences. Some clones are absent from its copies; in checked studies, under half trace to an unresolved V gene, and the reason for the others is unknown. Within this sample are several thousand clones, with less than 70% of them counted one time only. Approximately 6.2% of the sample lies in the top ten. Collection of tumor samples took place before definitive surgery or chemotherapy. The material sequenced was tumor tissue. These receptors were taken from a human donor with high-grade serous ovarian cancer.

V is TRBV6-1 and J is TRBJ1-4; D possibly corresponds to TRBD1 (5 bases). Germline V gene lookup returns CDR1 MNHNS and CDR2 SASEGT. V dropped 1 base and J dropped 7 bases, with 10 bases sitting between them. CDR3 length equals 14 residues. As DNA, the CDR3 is TGTGCCAGCAGTGAAGTCCAAAGGGGTGAAAAACTGTTTTTT. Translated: CASSEVQRGEKLFF.

For the CDR3, the DNA is TGTGCCAGCAACGACCCCGAGAGCTCGGGAGGGGAGCTGTTTTTT. Encoded protein: CASNDPESSGGELFF. The V call is TRBV5-7, the J call TRBJ2-2; a possible D gene is TRBD2 (5 bases). TRBV5-7 is given ORF status, its function remaining uncertain. V was pared by 6 bases and J by 8 bases, with 20 bases between. The CDR3 totals 15 residues.

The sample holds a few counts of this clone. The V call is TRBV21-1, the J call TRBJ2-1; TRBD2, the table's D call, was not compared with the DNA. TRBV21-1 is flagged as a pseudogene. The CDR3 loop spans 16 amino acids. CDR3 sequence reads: CASSKRDGRMRDEQFF. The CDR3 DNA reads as TGTGCCAGCAGCAAAAGGGACGGGAGGATGAGAGATGAGCAGTTCTTC.

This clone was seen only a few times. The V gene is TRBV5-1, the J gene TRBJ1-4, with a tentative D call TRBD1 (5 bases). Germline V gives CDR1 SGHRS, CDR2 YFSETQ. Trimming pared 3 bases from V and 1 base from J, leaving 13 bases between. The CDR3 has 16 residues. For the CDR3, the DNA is TGCGCCAGCAGCTCGCTGGGGAGGGGAACTAATGAAAAACTGTTTTTT. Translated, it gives CASSSLGRGTNEKLFF.

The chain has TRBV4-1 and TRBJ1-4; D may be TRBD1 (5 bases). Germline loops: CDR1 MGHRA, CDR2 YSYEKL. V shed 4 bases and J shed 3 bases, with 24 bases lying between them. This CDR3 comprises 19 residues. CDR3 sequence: CASSRGTSGGWGSNEKLFF. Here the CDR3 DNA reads TGCGCCAGCAGCCGCGGGACCTCGGGTGGCTGGGGGTCTAATGAAAAACTGTTTTTT.